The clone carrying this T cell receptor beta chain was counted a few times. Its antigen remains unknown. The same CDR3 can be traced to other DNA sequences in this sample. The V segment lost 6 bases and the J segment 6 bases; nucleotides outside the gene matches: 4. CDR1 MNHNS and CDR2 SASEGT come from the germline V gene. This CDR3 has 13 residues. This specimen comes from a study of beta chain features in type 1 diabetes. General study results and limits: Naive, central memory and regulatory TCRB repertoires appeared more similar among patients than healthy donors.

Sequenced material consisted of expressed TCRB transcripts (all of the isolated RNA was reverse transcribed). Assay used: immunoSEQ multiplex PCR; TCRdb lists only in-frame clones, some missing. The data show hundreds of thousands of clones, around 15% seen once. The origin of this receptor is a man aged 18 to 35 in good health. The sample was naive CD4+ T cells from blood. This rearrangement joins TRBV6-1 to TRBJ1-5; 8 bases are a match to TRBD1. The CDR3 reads CASRGQGGQPQHF. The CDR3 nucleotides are TGTGCCAGCAGAGGACAGGGAGGTCAGCCCCAGCATTTT.